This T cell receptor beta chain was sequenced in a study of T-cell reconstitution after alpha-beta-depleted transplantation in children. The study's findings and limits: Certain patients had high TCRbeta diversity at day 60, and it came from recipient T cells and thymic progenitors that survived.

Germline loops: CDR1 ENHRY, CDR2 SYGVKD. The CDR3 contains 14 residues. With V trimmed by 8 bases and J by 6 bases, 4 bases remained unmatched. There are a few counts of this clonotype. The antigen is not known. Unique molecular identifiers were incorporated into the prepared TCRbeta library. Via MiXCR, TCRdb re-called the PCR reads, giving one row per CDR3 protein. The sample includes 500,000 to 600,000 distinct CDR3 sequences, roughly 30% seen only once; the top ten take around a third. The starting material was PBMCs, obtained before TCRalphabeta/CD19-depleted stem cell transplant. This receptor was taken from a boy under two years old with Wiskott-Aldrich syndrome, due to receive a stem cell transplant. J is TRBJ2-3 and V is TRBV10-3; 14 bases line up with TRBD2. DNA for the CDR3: TGTGCCATCGGGACTAGCGGGAGAATCGATACGCAGTATTTT. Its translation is CAIGTSGRIDTQYF.